This passage covers 18 T cell receptor beta chains from one sample sequenced in a study of blood T cells in healthy people across ages (dated by TCRdb to the mid-2010s). Libraries came from 5' RACE. The run used an Illumina HiSeq 2500. A second roughly 7 to 11 cycle PCR used a sample-barcoded 5' primer and a J-beta primer mix. The public reads were reanalyzed by TCRdb: fastp trimming at Q25, MiXCR alignment, in-frame beta chains only. CDR3 protein sequences are deduplicated, and each keeps its most common genes and DNA. Present in this sample are some 560,000 distinct CDR3 sequences, about 29% of which were seen just once. 3% to 4.5% of the sample rests with the top ten. In addition, the sample was reused for a study of T cells of mothers and their children.

Sample: blood. These receptors came from a boy aged 2 to 10 in good health.

V and J are TRBV4-1 and TRBJ2-1; TRBD1 aligns across 10 bases. The J call may not be correct, given that the DNA end is closer to TRBJ2-7. This CDR3 has 16 residues. Germline-derived CDR1 and CDR2 are MGHRA and YSYEKL. The CDR3 DNA reads TGCGCCAGCAGCCAGTTCGGACAGGGGGTTTTCGACGAGCAGTACTTC. Translated: CASSQFGQGVFDEQYF.

This clonotype was seen more than once but under ten times. This chain links TRBV7-9 with TRBJ2-3; 8 bases are shared with TRBD1. This CDR3 has 15 amino acids. The germline gives CDR1 SEHNR, CDR2 FQNEAQ (reference sequence). The V gene end was trimmed by 3 bases and the J gene end by 7 bases; junction bases not matched to a gene: 9. The CDR3 sequence is CASSFVGQARNTQYF. The CDR3 DNA reads as TGTGCCAGCAGCTTCGTGGGACAGGCACGAAATACGCAGTATTTT.

V is TRBV6-2 or TRBV6-3 and J is TRBJ2-5; D may be TRBD2 (6 bases). Germline V gene sequence: CDR1 MNHEY, CDR2 SVGEGT. CDR3 length equals 13 residues. V lost 6 bases, J lost 3 bases, and 11 bases lay in between. CDR3 sequence reads: CASRGGSEETQYF. For the CDR3, the DNA is TGTGCCAGCAGGGGGGGATCGGAAGAGACCCAGTACTTC.

This clonotype has a handful of counts. The CDR3: CAIKQGASSYNEQFF. The CDR3 DNA follows: TGTGCCATCAAACAGGGGGCCAGTTCCTACAATGAGCAGTTCTTC. This chain uses TRBV2 with TRBJ2-1, with 9 bases fitting TRBD1. J was trimmed by 1 base and V by 10 bases; bases with no gene match: 8. This CDR3 comprises 15 residues. The germline V gene encodes CDR1 SNHLY and CDR2 FYNNEI.

V is TRBV28 and J is TRBJ2-1, with 9 bases that match TRBD1. The germline gives CDR1 MDHEN, CDR2 SYDVKM. The CDR3 runs 14 residues. Germline trimming cut 5 bases from V and 6 bases from J; bases unmatched to any gene: 5. In DNA, the CDR3 is TGTGCCAGCAGTAGACAGGGGGGTTTCAATGAGCAGTTCTTC. Its translation: CASSRQGGFNEQFF.

The V call is TRBV12-5, the J call TRBJ1-2; tentative D call: TRBD1 (5 bases). The CDR3 contains 13 residues. In germline, CDR1 is LGHNT, CDR2 FRNRAP. V lost 3 bases and J lost 2, with 7 bases in between. The CDR3 DNA follows: TGTGCTAGTGGTTTATCAGGGAACTATGGCTACACCTTC. This sequence encodes CASGLSGNYGYTF.

This clonotype was counted a few times. The chain combines TRBV20-1 with TRBJ1-3; the D gene is possibly TRBD1 (5 bases). Per the germline V gene, CDR1 is DFQATT and CDR2 is SNEGSKA (reference sequence). V lost 2 bases to trimming and J lost 1 base, with 15 bases between them. The CDR3 is 16 amino acids. The CDR3 reads CSARPGMAGSGNTIYF. The CDR3 DNA sequence: TGCAGTGCTAGACCCGGCATGGCAGGGTCTGGAAACACCATATATTTT.

This sequence joins TRBV7-2 and TRBJ1-2; 10 bases are shared with TRBD1. Looked up from germline, CDR1 is SGHTA and CDR2 is FQGNSA. V lost 5 bases, J lost 7 bases, and 7 bases stayed unmatched. The CDR3 totals 14 residues. The CDR3 DNA is TGTGCCAGCAGCCGACAGGGGGCGAGAGGTGGCTACACCTTC. Residues: CASSRQGARGGYTF.

J is TRBJ2-7 and V is TRBV7-9, with D perhaps TRBD1 (5 bases). Germline-derived CDR1 and CDR2 are SEHNR and FQNEAQ (reference sequence). The CDR3 spans 15 residues. Trimming stripped 1 base from V and 5 bases from J, with 15 bases between. In DNA form, the CDR3 reads TGTGCCAGCAGCTTAGGTTACCCAGGGCCCCACGAGCAGTACTTC. It yields the protein CASSLGYPGPHEQYF. Drawing the rest from reference TRBV7-9 and TRBJ2-7, the complete variable domain is DTGVSQNPRHKITKRGQNVTFRCDPISEHNRLYWYRQTLGQGPEFLTYFQNEAQLEKSRLLSDRFSAERPKGSFSTLEIQRTEQGDSAMYLCASSLGYPGPHEQYFGPGTRLTVT.

This CDR3 reads CSVVPGVGAMNTEAFF. The CDR3 DNA reads TGCAGCGTTGTCCCAGGGGTTGGGGCCATGAACACTGAAGCTTTCTTT. The gene calls are TRBV29-1 and TRBJ1-1, with D possibly being TRBD1 (6 bases). V shed 4 bases and J shed 0 bases, with 18 bases lying between them. Germline V gives CDR1 SQVTM, CDR2 ANQGSEA. The CDR3 sequence is 16 residues long.

This clonotype came up a few times. The chain joins TRBV29-1 to TRBJ2-5, with 9 bases matching TRBD2. The J call is doubtful: the DNA matches TRBJ2-1 better. Germline CDR1 is SQVTM and CDR2 is ANQGSEA. The CDR3 sequence is 14 residues long. DNA for the CDR3: TGCAGCGTTGAAGGGACTAGCGCATACAATGAGCAGTTCTTC. Protein product: CSVEGTSAYNEQFF.

This clonotype has just a few counts. The chain couples TRBV19 to TRBJ2-1; 10 nucleotides match TRBD2. CDR3 length: 16 amino acids. CDR1 and CDR2 from the germline V gene are LNHDA and SQIVND (reference sequence). The ends lost 7 bases at V and 8 bases at J; junction bases unmatched: 14. CDR3 region: CASNRAGGPWSDEQFF. The CDR3 DNA sequence: TGTGCCAGTAACAGAGCGGGAGGGCCCTGGTCGGATGAGCAGTTCTTC.

This clonotype was recorded a few times. The chain combines TRBV2 with TRBJ2-5; D may be TRBD2 (7 bases). V was shortened by 7 bases and J by 5 bases, with 17 bases between the two germline ends. The germline gives CDR1 SNHLY, CDR2 FYNNEI. The CDR3 is 14 amino acids. The DNA for the CDR3 is TGTGCCAGCACCCTATGGGGGCGGGGGGAGACCCAGTACTTC. Amino acid sequence: CASTLWGRGETQYF.

V is TRBV15 and J is TRBJ1-6; 9 positions match TRBD1. V was clipped by 0 bases and J by 7 bases; unmatched bases: 4. The CDR3 spans 16 residues. Per germline, CDR1 LNHNV and CDR2 YYDKDF (reference sequence). The DNA for the CDR3 is TGTGCCACCAGCAGAGAAACAGGGGGCCGGAATTCACCCCTCCACTTT. Translation gives CATSRETGGRNSPLHF.

CDR3 DNA sequence: TGTGCCAGCAGCTTAGCTCTGGACAGGGCGGGTACCTACACCTTC. Its translation is CASSLALDRAGTYTF. The J gene is TRBJ1-2, the V gene TRBV7-9, with 8 positions matching TRBD1. The CDR3 is 15 residues long. The V gene end was trimmed by 0 bases and the J gene end by 10 bases; junction bases not matched to a gene: 10. Germline V gene sequence: CDR1 SEHNR, CDR2 FQNEAQ (reference sequence).

V gene TRBV15 combines with J gene TRBJ2-3; D is uncertain. CDR1 LNHNV and CDR2 YYDKDF come from the germline V gene (reference sequence). The V gene lost 1 base and the J gene lost 5 bases, with 13 bases spanning the gap. There are 15 residues in the CDR3. DNA for the CDR3: TGTGCCACCAGCAGAGGCATTGGGTCGGGAGATACGCAGTATTTT. Translation gives CATSRGIGSGDTQYF.

Ten or more counts support this clonotype. The V call is TRBV20-1, the J call TRBJ2-1; the match to TRBD2 covers 9 bases. The V segment lost 6 bases and the J segment 8 bases; nucleotides outside the gene matches: 8. Germline-derived CDR1 and CDR2 are DFQATT and SNEGSKA (reference sequence). The CDR3 has 13 amino acids. In DNA, the CDR3 is TGCAGTGCGGAGGGTAGCGGGGGCTATGAGCAGTTCTTC. This codes for CSAEGSGGYEQFF.

The J gene is TRBJ2-1, the V gene TRBV6-1; 8 bases map to TRBD2. After removal of 2 bases from V and 3 bases from J, the junction contained 0 bases not matched to a gene. This CDR3 has 14 amino acids. Germline CDR1 and CDR2: MNHNS and SASEGT. The CDR3 region has the DNA TGTGCCAGCAGTGAAAGCGGGGGCTACAATGAGCAGTTCTTC. It codes for CASSESGGYNEQFF.